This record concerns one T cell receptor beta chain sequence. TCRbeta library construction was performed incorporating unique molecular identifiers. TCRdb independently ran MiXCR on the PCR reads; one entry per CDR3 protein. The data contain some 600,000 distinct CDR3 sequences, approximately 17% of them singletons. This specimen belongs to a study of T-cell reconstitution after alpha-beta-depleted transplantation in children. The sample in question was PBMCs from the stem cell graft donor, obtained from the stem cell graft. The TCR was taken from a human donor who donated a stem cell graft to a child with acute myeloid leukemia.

This CDR3 is CASSSYRGRTEAFF. The CDR3 DNA reads TGTGCCAGCAGCTCCTACAGGGGCCGGACTGAAGCTTTCTTT. The chain joins TRBV7-9 to TRBJ1-1, with TRBD1 identical over 7 bases. V lost 4 bases, J lost 5 bases, and 7 bases stayed unmatched. Germline V CDR1 and CDR2: SEHNR, FQNEAQ (reference sequence). This CDR3 has 14 residues. Looking up the rest from reference TRBV7-9 and TRBJ1-1 gives the full variable domain: DTGVSQNPRHKITKRGQNVTFRCDPISEHNRLYWYRQTLGQGPEFLTYFQNEAQLEKSRLLSDRFSAERPKGSFSTLEIQRTEQGDSAMYLCASSSYRGRTEAFFGQGTRLTVV.